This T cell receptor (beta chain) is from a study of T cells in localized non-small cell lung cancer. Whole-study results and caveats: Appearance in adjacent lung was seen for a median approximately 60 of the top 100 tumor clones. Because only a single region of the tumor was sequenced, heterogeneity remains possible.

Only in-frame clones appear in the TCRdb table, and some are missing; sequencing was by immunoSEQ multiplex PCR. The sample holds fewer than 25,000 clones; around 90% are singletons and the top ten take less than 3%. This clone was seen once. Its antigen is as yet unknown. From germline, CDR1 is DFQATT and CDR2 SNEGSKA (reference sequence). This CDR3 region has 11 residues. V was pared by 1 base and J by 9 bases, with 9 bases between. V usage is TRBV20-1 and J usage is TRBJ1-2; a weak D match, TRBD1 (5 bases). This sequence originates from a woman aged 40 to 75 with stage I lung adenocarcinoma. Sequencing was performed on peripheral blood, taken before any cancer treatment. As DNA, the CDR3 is TGCAGTGCTAGAGGGCAGGGACGCTACACCTTC. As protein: CSARGQGRYTF.